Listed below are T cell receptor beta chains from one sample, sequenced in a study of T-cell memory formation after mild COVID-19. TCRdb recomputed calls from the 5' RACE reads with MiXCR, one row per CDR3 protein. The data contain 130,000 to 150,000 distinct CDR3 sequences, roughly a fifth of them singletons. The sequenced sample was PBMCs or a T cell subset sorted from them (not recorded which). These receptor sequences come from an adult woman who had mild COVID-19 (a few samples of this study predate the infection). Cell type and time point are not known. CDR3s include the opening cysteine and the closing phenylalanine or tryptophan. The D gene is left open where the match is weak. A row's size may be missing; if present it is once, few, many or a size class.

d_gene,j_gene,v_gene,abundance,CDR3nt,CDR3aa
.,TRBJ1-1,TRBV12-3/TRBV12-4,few,TGTGCCACCTCGACTCGAAGATCGAACACTGAAGCTTTCTTT,CATSTRRSNTEAFF
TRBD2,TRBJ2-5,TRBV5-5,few,TGTGCCAGCAGCTTGCGGGCGGGAGGGGGGCAAGAGACCCAGTACTTC,CASSLRAGGGQETQYF
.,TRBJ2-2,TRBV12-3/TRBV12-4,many,TGTGCCAGCAGGAGGGGAGCCGGGGAGCTGTTTTTT,CASRRGAGELFF
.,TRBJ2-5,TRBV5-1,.,TGCGCCAGCCGTGTGGGGGCGAGTGGGGAGACCCAGTACTTC,CASRVGASGETQYF
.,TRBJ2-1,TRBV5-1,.,TGCGCCAGCAGCCTCGACGGGTACAATGAGCAGTTCTTC,CASSLDGYNEQFF
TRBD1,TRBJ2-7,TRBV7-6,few,TGTGCCAGCAGCTTAGAGGACAGGACTTCCTACGAGCAGTACTTC,CASSLEDRTSYEQYF
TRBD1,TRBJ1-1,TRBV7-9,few,TGTGCCAGCAGCCGGGACAGGGAGGGGGCTTTCTTT,CASSRDREGAFF
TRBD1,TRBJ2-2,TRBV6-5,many,TGTGCCAGCAGTCGACAGGGGGCCACCGGGGAGCTGTTTTTT,CASSRQGATGELFF
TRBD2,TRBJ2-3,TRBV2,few,TGTGCCAGCAGTGGACTAGCCTCAGATACGCAGTATTTT,CASSGLASDTQYF
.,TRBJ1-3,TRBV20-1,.,TGCAGTGCCACCACAGGGAAGGCTGGAAACACCATATATTTT,CSATTGKAGNTIYF
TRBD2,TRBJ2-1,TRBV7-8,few,TGTGCCAGCAGCTCGGGGGGGGCCGGGCAGTTCTTC,CASSSGGAGQFF
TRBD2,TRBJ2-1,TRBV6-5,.,TGTGCCAGCACCTCTGTAGCGGGGGGGCCGGGCAATGAGCAGTTCTTC,CASTSVAGGPGNEQFF
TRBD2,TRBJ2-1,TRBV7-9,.,TGTGCCAGCAGCCCACCTCCACGGCTAGCGGGAGGGTGGCCGGTCATCTTC,CASSPPPRLAGGWPVIF
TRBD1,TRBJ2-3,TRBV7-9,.,TGTGCCAGCAGCTTGGCAGGGGGTTCAGATACGCAGTATTTT,CASSLAGGSDTQYF
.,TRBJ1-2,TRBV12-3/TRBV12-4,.,TGTGCCAGCAGACGAGGGGGGTCCGCGGTTGGCTACACCTTC,CASRRGGSAVGYTF
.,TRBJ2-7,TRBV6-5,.,TGTGCCAGCAGTTACGAGGGGGGCAACTCCTACGAGCAGTACTTC,CASSYEGGNSYEQYF
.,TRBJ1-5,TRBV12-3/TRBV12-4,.,TGTGCCAGCAGCGCGGAAACAGGGTCCCTCAATCAGCCCCAGCATTTT,CASSAETGSLNQPQHF
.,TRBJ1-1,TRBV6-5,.,TGTGCCAGCAGACTCCAGGGTTACACTGAAGCTTTCTTT,CASRLQGYTEAFF
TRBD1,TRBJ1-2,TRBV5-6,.,TGTGCCAGCAGCTTGGGGGGACAGGGCGGCTATGGCTACACCTTC,CASSLGGQGGYGYTF
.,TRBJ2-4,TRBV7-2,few,TGTGCCAGCAGCTTAGAGAGACTCGGCAAAAACATTCAGTACTTC,CASSLERLGKNIQYF
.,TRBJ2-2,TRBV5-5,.,TGTGCCAGCAGCTTGGGGCAGATCAACACCGGGGAGCTGTTTTTT,CASSLGQINTGELFF
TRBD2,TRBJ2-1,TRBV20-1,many,TGCAGTGCTCCTAGCGGGAGGGTCCCTAATGAGCAGTTCTTC,CSAPSGRVPNEQFF
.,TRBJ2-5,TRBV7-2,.,TGTGCCAGCAGCTTGGCCCCCACTAGCCGGGAGACCCAGTACTTC,CASSLAPTSRETQYF
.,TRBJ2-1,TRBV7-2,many,TGTGCCAGCAGCTTAGTCGGGAGAGGTAACAATGAGCAGTTCTTC,CASSLVGRGNNEQFF
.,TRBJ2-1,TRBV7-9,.,TGTGCCAGCAGCTGGAAAAAACAGGGGAGGGACTACAATGAGCAGTTCTTC,CASSWKKQGRDYNEQFF
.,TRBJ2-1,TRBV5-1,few,TGCGCCAGCAGCTTGCAAGGATACAATGAGCAGTTCTTC,CASSLQGYNEQFF
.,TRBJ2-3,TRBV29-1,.,TGCAGCGCCACTCGCGGGACTGCCGGCACAGATACGCAGTATTTT,CSATRGTAGTDTQYF
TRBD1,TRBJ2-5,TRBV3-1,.,TGTGCCAGCAGCCAAGGGACAGGGTTCGCCGGTGGGACCCAGTACTTC,CASSQGTGFAGGTQYF
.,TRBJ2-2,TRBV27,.,TGTGCCAGCAGCCCGGGGAATACGAACACCGGGGAGCTGTTTTTT,CASSPGNTNTGELFF
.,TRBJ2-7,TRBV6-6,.,TGTGCCAGCAGTTACTCCCAGGGGCCCTACGAGCAGTACTTC,CASSYSQGPYEQYF
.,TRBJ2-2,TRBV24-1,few,TGTGCCACCAGTGATTTGCCTGCCAACACCGGGGAGCTGTTTTTT,CATSDLPANTGELFF
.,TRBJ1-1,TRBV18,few,TGTGCCAGCTCACCACAAAGGGCTGAAGCTTTCTTT,CASSPQRAEAFF
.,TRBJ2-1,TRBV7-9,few,TGTGCCAGCAGCTTAGAAGGTTTTCTGAAGGGAAAAAGGAATGAGCAGTTCTTC,CASSLEGFLKGKRNEQFF
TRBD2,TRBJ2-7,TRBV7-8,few,TGTGCCAGCAGCTTAAGGGGGACTAGCGAATACGAGCAGTACTTC,CASSLRGTSEYEQYF
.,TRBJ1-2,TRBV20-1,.,TGCAGTGCTACCTCCCCTCCCAAAGGCTACACCTTC,CSATSPPKGYTF
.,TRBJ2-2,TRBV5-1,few,.,CASSFGQPGELFFF
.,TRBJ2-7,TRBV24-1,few,TGTGCCACCAGTGATCCGGGGGCGTCAAGCTCCTACGAGCAGTACTTC,CATSDPGASSSYEQYF
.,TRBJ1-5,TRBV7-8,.,TGTGCCAGCAGCTTTTCGCCTACGTTAAGGGGTCAGCCCCAGCATTTT,CASSFSPTLRGQPQHF
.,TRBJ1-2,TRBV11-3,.,TGTGCCAGCAGCCCGTCCGGATATGGGGGCTACACCTTC,CASSPSGYGGYTF
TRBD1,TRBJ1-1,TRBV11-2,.,TGTGCCAGCAGCTTACGAAGACAGGGAGGCACTGAAGCTTTCTTT,CASSLRRQGGTEAFF
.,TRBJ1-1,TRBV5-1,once,TGCGCCAGCAGCTTAACCCAGGTACCGAACACTGAAGCTTTCTTT,CASSLTQVPNTEAFF
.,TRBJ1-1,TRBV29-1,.,TGCAGCGTCGAGTACGGGCACACTGAAGCTTTCTTT,CSVEYGHTEAFF
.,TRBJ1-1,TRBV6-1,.,TGTGCCAGCAGGGACCCGAGCAGGGCGAACACTGAAGCTTTCTTT,CASRDPSRANTEAFF
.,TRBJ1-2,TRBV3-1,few,TGTGCCAGCAGCCAAGATGACAGCCCACTCTATGGCTACACCTTC,CASSQDDSPLYGYTF
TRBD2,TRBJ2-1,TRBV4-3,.,TGCGCCAGCAGCCAAGATGCGAATAGCGGGTTGTACAATGAGCAGTTCTTC,CASSQDANSGLYNEQFF
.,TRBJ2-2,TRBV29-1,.,TGCAGCGTTCATTCCGGGACAAACACCGGGGAGCTGTTTTTT,CSVHSGTNTGELFF
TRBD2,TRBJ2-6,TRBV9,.,TGTGCCAGCGGAACTGGTAGCGGGGGACCAAGCTCTGGGGCCAACGTCCTGACTTTC,CASGTGSGGPSSGANVLTF
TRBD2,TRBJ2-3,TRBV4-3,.,TGCGCCAGCAGCCAAGGGACTAGCGTGGAAGATACGCAGTATTTT,CASSQGTSVEDTQYF
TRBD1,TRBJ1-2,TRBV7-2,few,TGTGCCAGCAGCTTAGGTGGCAGGGGGCAGATCGGCTACACCTTC,CASSLGGRGQIGYTF
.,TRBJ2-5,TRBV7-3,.,TGTGCCAGCAGCCCCCTCGGCAGGGTGGAGACCCAGTACTTC,CASSPLGRVETQYF